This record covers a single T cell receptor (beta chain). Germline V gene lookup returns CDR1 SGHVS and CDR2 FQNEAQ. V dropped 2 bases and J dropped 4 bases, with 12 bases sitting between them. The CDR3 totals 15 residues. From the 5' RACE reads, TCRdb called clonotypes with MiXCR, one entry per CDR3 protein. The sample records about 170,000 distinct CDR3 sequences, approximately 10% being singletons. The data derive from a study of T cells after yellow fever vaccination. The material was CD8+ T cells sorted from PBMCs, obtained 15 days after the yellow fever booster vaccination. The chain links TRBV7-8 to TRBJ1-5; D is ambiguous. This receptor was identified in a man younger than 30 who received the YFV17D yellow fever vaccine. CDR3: CASSLSGRGNQPQHF. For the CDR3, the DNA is TGTGCCAGCAGCTTAAGTGGACGTGGTAATCAGCCCCAGCATTTT.